A single sample gave rise to the 9 T cell receptor beta chains below, sequenced in a study of cytomegalovirus exposure and HLA in healthy donors. This PCR relied on a set of 60 Vbeta primers and 13 Jbeta primers. Here immunoSEQ multiplex PCR was the method, and the copy in TCRdb shows in-frame clones only, minus some. The table lists approximately 51,000 clones, 72% of them singletons. Sequenced: PBMCs. Every receptor here comes from a man aged 25 to 40 in good health and CMV-seronegative.

This chain uses TRBV2 with TRBJ2-1, with D possibly matching TRBD1 (5 bases). There are 12 residues in the CDR3. Germline CDR1 reads SNHLY; CDR2 reads FYNNEI. With 2 bases removed from V and 12 bases from J, the gap between germline ends came to 11 bases. The CDR3 DNA follows: TGTGCCAGCAGTGAACAGGGCCCGCGGCAGTTCTTC. Translating gives CASSEQGPRQFF.

This clone was counted a few times. The V and J genes are TRBV30 and TRBJ2-7, with a weak D call TRBD2 (6 bases). This CDR3 region has 15 residues. V shed 0 bases and J shed 0 bases, with 12 bases lying between them. Germline V gene sequence: CDR1 GTSNPN, CDR2 SVGIG (reference sequence). This CDR3 is CAWSVRGGNSYEQYF. DNA of the CDR3: TGTGCCTGGAGTGTACGAGGCGGGAACTCCTACGAGCAGTACTTC.

The V gene is TRBV10-2, the J gene TRBJ1-3, with no clear D. The CDR3 spans 11 residues. V was clipped by 10 bases and J by 2 bases, with 6 bases between them. Germline-derived CDR1 and CDR2 are WSHSY and SAAADI. The CDR3 sequence: CATLAGNTIYF. The CDR3 DNA reads TGCGCCACCCTAGCTGGAAACACCATATATTTT.

Points on this clone: Likely a read error: the CDR3 ends without its conserved phenylalanine or tryptophan. The rearrangement uses TRBV13 and TRBJ2-3; D uncertain. The germline V gene encodes CDR1 PRHDT and CDR2 FYEKMQ (reference sequence). Trimming took 6 bases from V and 5 from J, leaving 12 bases between them. There are 13 residues in the CDR3. CDR3 in amino acids: CASSSQARDTQYV. In DNA form, the CDR3 reads TGTGCCAGCAGTTCACAAGCGAGAGATACGCAGTATGTT.

This clone was seen more than once but under ten times. This sequence joins TRBV25-1 and TRBJ2-3, with unresolved D. V lost 2 bases and J lost 7, with 7 bases in between. Germline lookup yields CDR1 MGHDK and CDR2 SYGVNS. This CDR3 spans 12 amino acids. In DNA, the CDR3 is TGTGCCAGCAGTGAAAAGAGCAATACGCAGTATTTT. Protein product: CASSEKSNTQYF.

This chain links TRBV6-5 with TRBJ2-7; TRBD2 is a possible D gene (5 bases). CDR1 MNHEY and CDR2 SVGAGI come from the germline V gene. The CDR3 consists of 13 residues. With 6 bases removed from V and 1 base from J, the gap between germline ends came to 10 bases. The CDR3 DNA reads TGTGCCAGCAGGAGCGGCACTTCCTACGAGCAGTACTTC. Translation: CASRSGTSYEQYF.

J is TRBJ1-2 and V is TRBV6-1, with 9 bases lining up with TRBD1. This CDR3 comprises 14 residues. The germline V gene encodes CDR1 MNHNS and CDR2 SASEGT. V gave up 6 bases and J gave up 4 bases; unmatched junction bases: 6. CDR3 region: CASRTGGIPYGYTF. The DNA for the CDR3 is TGTGCCAGCAGAACAGGGGGCATCCCCTATGGCTACACCTTC.

The V and J genes are TRBV18 and TRBJ1-3; D call uncertain. Trimming took off 2 bases at V and 8 bases at J, with 10 bases between the two ends. Germline V CDR1 and CDR2: KGHSH, LQKENI. CDR3 length: 13 residues. CDR3 sequence reads: CASSPGPFDTIYF. The CDR3 nucleotides read TGTGCCAGCTCACCAGGCCCCTTCGACACCATATATTTT.

J is TRBJ1-1 and V is TRBV7-6; D gene ambiguous. Germline values: CDR1 SGHVS, CDR2 FNYEAQ. The V gene lost 3 bases and the J gene lost 5 bases, with 10 bases spanning the gap. The CDR3 loop spans 13 amino acids. The CDR3 spells CASSFDAGTEAFF. CDR3 DNA: TGTGCCAGCAGCTTTGACGCAGGAACTGAAGCTTTCTTT. Using reference TRBV7-6 and TRBJ1-1 for the parts outside the CDR3, the full variable domain is GAGVSQSPRYKVTKRGQDVALRCDPISGHVSLYWYRQALGQGPEFLTYFNYEAQQDKSGLPNDRFSAERPEGSISTLTIQRTEQRDSAMYRCASSFDAGTEAFFGQGTRLTVV.